This T cell receptor (beta chain) was observed in a study of cytomegalovirus exposure and HLA in healthy donors. Notes on the study in general: The listing of some 170 TCR beta chains classed them as cytomegalovirus-associated.

PCR used 60 Vbeta primers and 13 Jbeta primers. Libraries were prepared by immunoSEQ multiplex PCR; TCRdb keeps only in-frame clonotypes and omits some of them. The sample comprises under 150,000 clones, approximately 84% of which are singletons, and less than 1.5% rests with the top ten. Of note for this clone: Its target is unknown.

V gave up 2 bases and J gave up 5 bases, with 13 bases separating them. The CDR3 runs to 15 residues. Sequences were obtained from PBMCs. This chain connects TRBV23-1 to TRBJ1-5, with a weak D call TRBD1 (5 bases). TRBV23-1 is an open reading frame, and its role is uncertain. The TCR comes from a man aged 25-45 years in good health and CMV-seropositive. The CDR3 DNA follows: TGCGCCAGCAGTCAACCCGGGGGAGAGGATCAGCCCCAGCATTTT. Translation: CASSQPGGEDQPQHF.